The text below deals with one T cell receptor (beta chain). CDR1 and CDR2 from the germline V gene are SGHTA and FQGNSA. Trimming removed 1 base from V and 5 bases from J; junction bases left unmatched: 7. The CDR3 spans 15 residues. PCR was performed using 60 Vbeta and 13 Jbeta primers. TCRdb keeps only in-frame clones here, not all; method: immunoSEQ multiplex PCR. This table has more than 150,000 clones, 79% appearing once. This specimen comes from a study of cytomegalovirus exposure and HLA in healthy donors. For the study at large: From donors who were HLA-typed, an early data release held 70 million to 90 million unique TCRs.

The clonotype comes from a girl aged 5-17 years in good health and CMV-seropositive. Sequenced: PBMCs. The chain is built from TRBV7-2 and TRBJ1-1, with 7 bases identical to TRBD1. The CDR3 sequence is CASSLDPGGNTEAFF. The DNA of the CDR3 is TGTGCCAGCAGCTTAGATCCAGGGGGGAATACTGAAGCTTTCTTT.